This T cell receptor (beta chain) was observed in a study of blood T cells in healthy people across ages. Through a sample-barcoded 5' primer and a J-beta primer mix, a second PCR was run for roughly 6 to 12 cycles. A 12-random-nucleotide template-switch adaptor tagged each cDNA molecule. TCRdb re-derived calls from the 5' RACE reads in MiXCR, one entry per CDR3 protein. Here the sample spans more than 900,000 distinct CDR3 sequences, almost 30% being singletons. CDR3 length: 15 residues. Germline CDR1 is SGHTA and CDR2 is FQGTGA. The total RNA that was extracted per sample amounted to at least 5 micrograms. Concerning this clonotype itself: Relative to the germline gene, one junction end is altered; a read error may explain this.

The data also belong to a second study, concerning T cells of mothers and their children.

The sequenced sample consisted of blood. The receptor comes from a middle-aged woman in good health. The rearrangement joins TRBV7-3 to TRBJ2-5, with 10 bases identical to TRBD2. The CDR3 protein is CASSFSGGGGETPYF. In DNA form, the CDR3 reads TGTGCCAGCAGCTTCAGCGGGGGGGGAGGGGAGACCCCGTACTTC.